Given below is one T cell receptor (beta chain) in context. This clone was recorded once. Its antigen specificity is not known. Qualities for individual bases were not recorded, and no much larger clone is one base off. This sample was taken from a study of blood T cell repertoires in COVID-19 (dated by TCRdb to 2019 to 2021). Background for the entire study: Collaborator samples came from the United States, Italy and Spain and covered acute and convalescent phases of COVID-19. The material from the prospective study consisted of cDNA or gDNA derived from T cells, B-cell-depleted T cells, or PBMCs. A freely available public database, intended as a resource for researchers studying the immune response to SARS-CoV-2, is where the repertoires were released. Sample metadata almost always included a de-identified subject ID, COVID-19 status, age in years and sex. The samples were drawn from the first 160 participants of the ongoing ImmuneRACE study and from some 1,300 subjects provided by 6 global collaborators. Deeply sampled blood TCRbeta repertoires from subjects exposed to, actively infected with, or recovered from COVID-19 were included in the dataset. Where HLA class I and class II types were available, the types were taken from metadata supplied by the sample provider, not from assay-based typing.

TCRbeta CDR3 regions were amplified from genomic DNA using the immunoSEQ Assay, a bias-controlled multiplex PCR. Turning to the authors' computational methods: Within the assay, amplification of reference gene primers was used to estimate how many nucleated cells each sample contained. To quantify the absolute abundance of each unique TCRbeta CDR3 rearrangement, sequence reads were collapsed and filtered. Productive Simpson clonality was computed per sample as the square root of Simpson's diversity index over productive rearrangements. This immuneACCESS table, as held by TCRdb, lists in-frame sequences with V and J called but not all clones. Of the missing ones, under half trace to an unresolved V gene in checked studies; the others have no known cause. From that table come the V and J calls and clone size; the DNA was used to work out D and trimming. Recorded for this sample are approximately 350,000 clones; 80% to 90% of them occurred a single time. Just under 3% of the sample is taken by the ten largest.

The collaborating institutions used their own protocols to collect whole blood in K2EDTA tubes. Collaborator samples were shipped for TCRbeta analysis as frozen whole blood, isolated PBMCs, or DNA extracted from either sample type. CDR1 and CDR2, per the germline V gene (reference sequence), are SEHNR and FQNEAQ. Trimmed from V: 5 bases; trimmed from J: 2 bases; junction bases lacking a gene match: 8. Counted from cysteine to phenylalanine, this CDR3 has 15 amino acids. Only CDR3 DNA remains: 45 bases, in frame from the first base. Findings and caveats that apply to the study as a whole: The quantity of clinical and demographic metadata differed by source and by participant and was supplied without curation.

The V gene is TRBV7-9 and the J gene is TRBJ2-7; 8 bases in the middle match TRBD1. This TCR came from a man aged 25 to 40 with active or convalescent COVID-19. Source material: peripheral blood. The nucleotides are TGTGCCAGCAGCGGCCACAGGGGGAACGCCTACGAGCAGTACTTC. Protein translation: CASSGHRGNAYEQYF.